Shown below are 11 T cell receptor beta chains from a single sample sequenced in a study of CD8 T cells in Susac syndrome. cDNA came from approximately 0.5 to 1 ug RNA primed by random hexamers. TCRdb re-called the immunoSEQ multiplex PCR reads through MiXCR, storing one row per CDR3 protein. In the table there are over 150,000 distinct CDR3 sequences, roughly 94% of which are singletons. The sequenced sample was CD4+ T cells from PBMCs. The receptor set was obtained from a human donor with Susac syndrome.

This sequence joins TRBV5-1 and TRBJ2-1, with 9 bases matching TRBD2. This CDR3 has 16 residues. The V gene end was trimmed by 1 base and the J gene end by 5 bases; junction bases not matched to a gene: 7. Germline CDR1 reads SGHRS; CDR2 reads YFSETQ. Here the CDR3 reads CASSLYLSGGNNEQFF. The DNA of the CDR3 is TGCGCCAGCAGCTTGTATCTTAGCGGGGGAAACAATGAGCAGTTCTTC.

In its sample, this clonotype was seen a few times. The J gene is TRBJ1-2, the V gene TRBV19; tentative D call: TRBD1 (5 bases). V lost 3 bases to trimming and J lost 9 bases, with 11 bases between them. CDR3 length equals 12 residues. Looked up from germline, CDR1 is LNHDA and CDR2 is SQIVND (reference sequence). The CDR3 DNA sequence: TGTGCCAGTAGTATCGCAGGGCCCCGCTACACCTTC. Translation: CASSIAGPRYTF.

This chain uses TRBV20-1 with TRBJ1-1, with TRBD1 as a possible D gene (6 bases). The germline V and J ends were trimmed by 0 bases and 3 bases, with 14 bases remaining between them. From germline, CDR1 is DFQATT and CDR2 SNEGSKA (reference sequence). This CDR3 has 15 amino acids. CDR3 amino acids: CSARERGGGYTEAFF. CDR3 coding DNA: TGCAGTGCTAGAGAGAGAGGGGGTGGATACACTGAAGCTTTCTTT.

This chain's CDR3 is CASSPRTGWGSGSNQPQHF. CDR3 DNA: TGTGCCAGCAGCCCACGGACAGGGTGGGGGAGTGGGAGCAATCAGCCCCAGCATTTT. J is TRBJ1-5 and V is TRBV7-2; 8 positions match TRBD1. The V gene end was trimmed by 5 bases and the J gene end by 1 base; junction bases not matched to a gene: 16. The CDR3 spans 19 residues. Germline CDR1 is SGHTA and CDR2 is FQGNSA.

V and J are TRBV6-5 and TRBJ1-1, with D perhaps TRBD1 (6 bases). This CDR3 spans 14 amino acids. Germline CDR1 reads MNHEY; CDR2 reads SVGAGI. The germline V and J ends were trimmed by 0 bases and 5 bases, with 10 bases remaining between them. The CDR3 protein is CASSYSFRGTEAFF. CDR3 nucleotide sequence: TGTGCCAGCAGTTACTCGTTCAGGGGTACTGAAGCTTTCTTT.

CDR3 in DNA: TGCAGTGCGGATCTAGCGGGGGCATCCTACGAGCAGTACTTC. It codes for CSADLAGASYEQYF. The V call is TRBV20-1, the J call TRBJ2-7, with TRBD2 matching over 10 bases. Germline V CDR1 and CDR2: DFQATT, SNEGSKA (reference sequence). This CDR3 has 14 amino acids. The V segment lost 6 bases and the J segment 1 base; nucleotides outside the gene matches: 6.

The chain has TRBV20-1 and TRBJ2-7; 12 bases are shared with TRBD2. CDR1 DFQATT and CDR2 SNEGSKA come from the germline V gene (reference sequence). The CDR3 has 15 residues. J lost 3 bases, V lost 6 bases, and 9 bases had no gene match. CDR3 sequence (DNA): TGCAGTGCCTCCCCGGCTAGCGGGGGGGTCTACGAGCAGTACTTC. It codes for CSASPASGGVYEQYF.

V and J are TRBV20-1 and TRBJ2-7; TRBD2 agrees at 9 bases. The length of the CDR3 is 16 residues. CDR1 and CDR2 (germline): DFQATT, SNEGSKA (reference sequence). The J segment lost 3 bases and the V segment lost 5 bases, leaving 14 bases of the junction unmatched. The CDR3 protein is CSALPAGGFPRYEQYF. The CDR3 coding sequence is TGCAGTGCTCTGCCAGCGGGGGGCTTTCCACGCTACGAGCAGTACTTC.

The chain links TRBV21-1 to TRBJ2-7; the D segment call TRBD2 is taken from the table without a DNA check. TRBV21-1 is labeled a pseudogene. This CDR3 contains 13 residues. The DNA of the CDR3 is TGTGCCAGCAGCAACGGGATAGCCTACGAGCAGTACTTC. The encoded protein is CASSNGIAYEQYF.

The chain is built from TRBV5-4 and TRBJ2-1; 11 nucleotides align to TRBD2. CDR1 is SGHNT and CDR2 is YYREEE in the germline V gene (reference sequence). The CDR3 runs 15 residues. Trimming cost V 3 bases and J 8 bases; bases outside gene matches: 7. The CDR3 spells CASSYSGGAEYEQFF. CDR3 DNA sequence: TGTGCCAGCAGCTATAGCGGGGGGGCGGAGTATGAGCAGTTCTTC. Combining the CDR3 with reference TRBV5-4 and TRBJ2-1 gives the whole variable domain ETGVTQSPTHLIKTRGQQVTLRCSSQSGHNTVSWYQQALGQGPQFIFQYYREEENGRGNFPPRFSGLQFPNYSSELNVNALELDDSALYLCASSYSGGAEYEQFFGPGTRLTVL.

This chain links TRBV20-1 with TRBJ2-2, with D possibly being TRBD1 (5 bases). CDR1 and CDR2 from the germline V gene are DFQATT and SNEGSKA (reference sequence). CDR3 length equals 15 residues. V was shortened by 0 bases and J by 4 bases, with 12 bases between the two germline ends. CDR3 nucleotides: TGCAGTGCTAGAGAAGTCCAGGGCGGCACCGGGGAGCTGTTTTTT. Its protein product is CSAREVQGGTGELFF.